This TCR beta chain was documented in a study of radiotherapy plus CTLA-4 blockade in lung cancer. Study as a whole: Disease control reached 30% to 35%, with objective responses in 15% to 20%. Study conclusions and caveats: An expansion of tumor-derived TCR clones occurred in blood after radiotherapy plus ipilimumab. The authors reported that early blood T cell clone dynamics, with interferon-beta, best predicted response.

A word on this clone: Its antigen is unidentified.

Assay used: immunoSEQ multiplex PCR; TCRdb lists only in-frame clones, some missing. The sample has about 80,000 clones; under 80% are singletons. This TCR derives from a human donor with non-small cell lung cancer whose response to radiotherapy plus ipilimumab could not be evaluated. Some clones in this sample may be carry-over from other donors' samples. The specimen was peripheral blood, collected from a patient treated with radiotherapy plus ipilimumab.

CDR3 sequence reads: CASSPRDRGLGNTEAFF. CDR3 sequence (DNA): TGTGCCAGCTCACCCCGGGACAGGGGGCTCGGGAACACTGAAGCTTTCTTT. The gene calls are TRBV18 and TRBJ1-1; TRBD1 aligns across 12 bases. V lost 3 bases to trimming and J lost 1 base; unmatched junction nucleotides: 6. This CDR3 has 17 amino acids. Germline lookup yields CDR1 KGHSH and CDR2 LQKENI.